The next 8 T cell receptor beta chains were all read from a single sample in a study of T cells in Graves' hyperthyroidism and ophthalmopathy. The TCR beta CDR3 regions underwent amplification using RNA transcripts as the source. HTBI primers were the set used in a first-round RT-PCR of the TCR CDR3. Via MiXCR, TCRdb re-called the multiplex PCR reads, giving one row per CDR3 protein. The sample consists of approximately 400,000 distinct CDR3 sequences, more than 20% of them appearing once. Sequencing was performed on blood. The receptor source for this set is a man aged 50 or older with Graves' hyperthyroidism.

The V and J genes are TRBV13 and TRBJ2-7; tentatively, D is TRBD1 (5 bases). This CDR3 is built from 14 residues. V dropped 8 bases and J dropped 4 bases, with 18 bases sitting between them. Germline CDR1 PRHDT, CDR2 FYEKMQ (reference sequence). The CDR3 DNA follows: TGTGCCAGCCGCCGGTGGGGCGCAGGGTACGAGCAGTACTTC. Its protein product is CASRRWGAGYEQYF.

This clonotype has at least ten counts. The chain carries TRBV28 and TRBJ2-7; 8 bases line up with TRBD2. CDR1 and CDR2 (germline): MDHEN, SYDVKM. The CDR3 runs 13 residues. The ends lost 7 bases at V and 6 bases at J; junction bases unmatched: 8. The CDR3 reads CASIGREGLEQYF. The CDR3 bases are TGTGCCAGCATTGGTCGGGAGGGCCTCGAGCAGTACTTC.

This clonotype came up a few times. The chain couples TRBV13 to TRBJ2-7, with D tentatively TRBD1 (6 bases). Trimming left V 1 base short and J 1 base short, with 8 bases between. This CDR3 region has 14 residues. CDR1 and CDR2 (germline): PRHDT, FYEKMQ (reference sequence). The CDR3 bases are TGTGCCAGCAGCTTAGTGACAGGTTCCTACGAGCAGTACTTC. It translates to CASSLVTGSYEQYF. Filled out from reference TRBV13 and TRBJ2-7, the complete variable domain reads AAGVIQSPRHLIKEKRETATLKCYPIPRHDTVYWYQQGPGQDPQFLISFYEKMQSDKGSIPDRFSAQQFSDYHSELNMSSLELGDSALYFCASSLVTGSYEQYFGPGTRLTVT.

A word on this clonotype: It is unclear where the CDR3 begins or ends on the DNA, so no DNA is shown, and the CDR3 is as TCRdb lists it. This chain uses TRBV27 with TRBJ2-7; the D call of TRBD1 is as the table states it, not checked on the DNA. The CDR3 adds up to 15 amino acids, both ends counted. Germline-derived CDR1 and CDR2 are MNHEY and SMNVEV (reference sequence). Here the CDR3 reads CASSSSEGGTYEQYF.

Only a few counts were recorded for this clonotype. The chain is built from TRBV7-9 and TRBJ2-5; 9 bases align to TRBD1. V gave up 7 bases and J gave up 2 bases; unmatched junction bases: 14. This CDR3 spans 17 amino acids. CDR1 is SEHNR and CDR2 is FQNEAQ in the germline V gene (reference sequence). CDR3 residues: CASTPRRDRALQETQYF. DNA of the CDR3: TGTGCCAGCACCCCACGTCGGGACAGGGCGTTGCAAGAGACCCAGTACTTC.

The table lists this clonotype with many counts. This rearrangement joins TRBV12-3 or TRBV12-4 to TRBJ2-7, with no clear D. The CDR3 consists of 13 residues. The germline V and J ends were trimmed by 7 bases and 0 bases, with 10 bases remaining between them. CDR3 sequence (DNA): TGTGCCAGCACCGGCCCCAGCTCCTACGAGCAGTACTTC. Translation: CASTGPSSYEQYF.

This clonotype came up a few times. The chain joins TRBV7-3 to TRBJ2-1, with TRBD2 matching over 16 bases. The CDR3 consists of 16 residues. Losses at the gene ends were 4 bases for V and 4 bases for J; bases not matched to a gene: 1. CDR1 and CDR2 (germline): SGHTA, FQGTGA. In DNA form, the CDR3 reads TGTGCCAGCAGCTGGGGACTAGCGGGAGGGTACAATGAGCAGTTCTTC. Protein sequence: CASSWGLAGGYNEQFF.

Ten or more counts support this clonotype. The rearrangement joins TRBV7-2 to TRBJ2-7; D is tentatively TRBD1 or TRBD2 (5 bases each). This CDR3 is built from 14 residues. V lost 5 bases, J lost 7 bases, and 18 bases lay in between. Germline V gives CDR1 SGHTA, CDR2 FQGNSA. CDR3 in amino acids: CASSPWGSSGEQYF. The CDR3 DNA sequence: TGTGCCAGCAGCCCCTGGGGGAGTTCGGGGGAGCAGTACTTC.